This T cell receptor beta chain stems from a study of Ad26.COV2.S vaccination and SARS-CoV-2 variants. CDR3 length: 15 amino acids. Per germline, CDR1 SGHAT and CDR2 FQNNGV. The trim removed 5 bases at V and 1 base at J, leaving 6 bases unmatched. Clones were read by immunoSEQ multiplex PCR, and TCRdb kept only the in-frame ones, dropping some. The table records about 350,000 clones, roughly 85% of them present only once. Treatment defined: 15 to 20 received Ad26.COV2.S at low or high dose, single or two shots; about 5 received placebo; per-sample allocation not given. Following the first vaccine or placebo injection, samples were taken on day 63. This clone was seen more than once but under ten times.

The source material was peripheral blood, sampled in a trial of Ad26.COV2.S vaccine versus placebo. This sequence joins TRBV11-2 and TRBJ1-1; 8 bases fit TRBD1. The sequence was collected from a person aged 18-65 years who received the Ad26.COV2.S COVID-19 vaccine or a placebo. Written as DNA, the CDR3 is TGTGCCAGCAGCGTTCCCGGGACAGGGAACACTGAAGCTTTCTTT. Translated: CASSVPGTGNTEAFF.